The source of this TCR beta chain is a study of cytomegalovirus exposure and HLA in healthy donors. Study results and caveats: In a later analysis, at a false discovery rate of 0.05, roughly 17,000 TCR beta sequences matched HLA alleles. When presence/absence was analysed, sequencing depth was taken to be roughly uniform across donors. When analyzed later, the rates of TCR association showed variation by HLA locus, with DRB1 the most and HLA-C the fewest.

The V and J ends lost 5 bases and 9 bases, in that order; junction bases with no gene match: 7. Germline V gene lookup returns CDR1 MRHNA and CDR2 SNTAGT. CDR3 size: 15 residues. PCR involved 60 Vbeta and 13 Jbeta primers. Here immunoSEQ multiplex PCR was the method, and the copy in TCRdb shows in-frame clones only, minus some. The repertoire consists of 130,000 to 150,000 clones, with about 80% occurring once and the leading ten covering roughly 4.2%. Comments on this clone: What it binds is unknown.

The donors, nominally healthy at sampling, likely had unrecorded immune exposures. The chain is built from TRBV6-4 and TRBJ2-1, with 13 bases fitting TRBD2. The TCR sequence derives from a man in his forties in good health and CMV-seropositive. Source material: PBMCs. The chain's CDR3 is CASSYGLAGAGEQFF. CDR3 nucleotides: TGTGCCAGCAGTTACGGACTAGCGGGGGCCGGTGAGCAGTTCTTC.